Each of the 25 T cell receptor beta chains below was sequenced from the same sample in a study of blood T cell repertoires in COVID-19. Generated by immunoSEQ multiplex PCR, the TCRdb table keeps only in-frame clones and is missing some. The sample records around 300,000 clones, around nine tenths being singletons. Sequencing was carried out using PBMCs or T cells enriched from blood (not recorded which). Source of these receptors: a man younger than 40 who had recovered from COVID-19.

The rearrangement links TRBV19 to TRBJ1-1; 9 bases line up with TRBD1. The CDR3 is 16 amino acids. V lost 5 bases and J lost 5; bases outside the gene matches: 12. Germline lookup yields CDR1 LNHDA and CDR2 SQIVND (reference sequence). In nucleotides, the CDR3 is TGTGCCAGTAGTGTTACAGGGGGCGCGGGATCTACTGAAGCTTTCTTT. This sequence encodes CASSVTGGAGSTEAFF.

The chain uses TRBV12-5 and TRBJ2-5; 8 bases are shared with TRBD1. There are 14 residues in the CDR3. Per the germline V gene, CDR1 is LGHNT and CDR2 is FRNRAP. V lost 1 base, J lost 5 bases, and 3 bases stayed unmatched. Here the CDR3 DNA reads TGTGCTAGTGGTTTGGACAGGGGGGTTGAGACCCAGTACTTC. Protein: CASGLDRGVETQYF.

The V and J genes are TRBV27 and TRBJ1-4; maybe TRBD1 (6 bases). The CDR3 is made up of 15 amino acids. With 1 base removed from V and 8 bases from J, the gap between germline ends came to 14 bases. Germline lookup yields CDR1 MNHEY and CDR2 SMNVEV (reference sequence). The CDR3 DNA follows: TGTGCCAGCAGTTTATTAGGGGGGGCGCTCGAAAAACTGTTTTTT. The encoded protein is CASSLLGGALEKLFF.

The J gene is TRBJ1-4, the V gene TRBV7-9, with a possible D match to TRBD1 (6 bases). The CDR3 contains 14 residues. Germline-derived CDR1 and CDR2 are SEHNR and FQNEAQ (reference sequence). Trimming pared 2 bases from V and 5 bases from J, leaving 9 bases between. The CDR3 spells CASSLRQENEKLFF. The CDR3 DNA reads TGTGCCAGCAGCTTAAGACAGGAGAATGAAAAACTGTTTTTT.

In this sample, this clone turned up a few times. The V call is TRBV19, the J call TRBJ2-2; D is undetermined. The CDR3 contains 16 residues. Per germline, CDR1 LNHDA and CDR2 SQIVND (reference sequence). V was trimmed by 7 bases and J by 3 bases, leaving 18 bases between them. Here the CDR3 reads CASTLVADSYTGELFF. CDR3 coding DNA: TGTGCCAGTACCTTAGTCGCGGATTCCTACACCGGGGAGCTGTTTTTT. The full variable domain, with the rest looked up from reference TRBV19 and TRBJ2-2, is DGGITQSPKYLFRKEGQNVTLSCEQNLNHDAMYWYRQDPGQGLRLIYYSQIVNDFQKGDIAEGYSVSREKKESFPLTVTSAQKNPTAFYLCASTLVADSYTGELFFGEGSRLTVL.

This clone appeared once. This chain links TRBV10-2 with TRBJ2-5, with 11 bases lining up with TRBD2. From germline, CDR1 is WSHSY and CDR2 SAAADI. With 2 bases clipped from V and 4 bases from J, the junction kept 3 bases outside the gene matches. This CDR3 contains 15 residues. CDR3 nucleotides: TGCGCCAGCAGTGAGCCTAGCGGGGGGAGAGAGACCCAGTACTTC. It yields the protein CASSEPSGGRETQYF.

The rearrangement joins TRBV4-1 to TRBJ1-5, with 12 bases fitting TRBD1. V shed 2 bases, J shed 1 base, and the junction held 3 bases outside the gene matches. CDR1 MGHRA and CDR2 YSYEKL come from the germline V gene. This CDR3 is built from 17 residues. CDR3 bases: TGCGCCAGCAGCCAACCGGGACAGGGGGCGAGCAATCAGCCCCAGCATTTT. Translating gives CASSQPGQGASNQPQHF.

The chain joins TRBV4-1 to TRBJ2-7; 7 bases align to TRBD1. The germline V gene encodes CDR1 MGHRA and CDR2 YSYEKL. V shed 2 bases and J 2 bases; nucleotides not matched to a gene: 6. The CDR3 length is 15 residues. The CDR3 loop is CASSQTPGQTYEQYF. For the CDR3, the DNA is TGCGCCAGCAGCCAAACCCCGGGACAGACCTACGAGCAGTACTTC.

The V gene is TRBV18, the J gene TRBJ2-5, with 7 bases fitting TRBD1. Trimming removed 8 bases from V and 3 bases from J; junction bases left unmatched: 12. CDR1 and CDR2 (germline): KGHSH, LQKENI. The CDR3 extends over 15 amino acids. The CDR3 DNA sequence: TGTGCCAGCACAGGGGATGGGCGATGGGAAGAGACCCAGTACTTC. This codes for CASTGDGRWEETQYF.

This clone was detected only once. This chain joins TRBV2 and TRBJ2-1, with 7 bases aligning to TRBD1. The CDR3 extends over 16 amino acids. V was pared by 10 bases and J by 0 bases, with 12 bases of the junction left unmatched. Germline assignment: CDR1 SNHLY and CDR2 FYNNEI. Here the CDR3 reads CAIPLTGQFSYNEQFF. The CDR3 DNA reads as TGTGCCATCCCTCTGACGGGACAGTTCTCCTACAATGAGCAGTTCTTC.

The CDR3 is CASSQKIAGLAEAFF. The CDR3 coding sequence is TGTGCCAGCAGCCAAAAGATTGCAGGGTTGGCTGAAGCTTTCTTT. V usage is TRBV3-1 (or the pseudogene TRBV3-2) and J usage is TRBJ1-1, with D perhaps TRBD1 (5 bases). Per germline, CDR1 LGHDT and CDR2 YNNKEL (reference sequence). V was cut by 2 bases and J by 6 bases, with 16 bases left in between. The CDR3 is made up of 15 amino acids.

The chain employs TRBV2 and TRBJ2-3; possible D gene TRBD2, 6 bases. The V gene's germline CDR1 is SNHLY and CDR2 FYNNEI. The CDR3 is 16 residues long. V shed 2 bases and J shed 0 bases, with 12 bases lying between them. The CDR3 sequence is CASSEFGGISTDTQYF. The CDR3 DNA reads TGTGCCAGCAGTGAATTTGGGGGGATAAGCACAGATACGCAGTATTTT.

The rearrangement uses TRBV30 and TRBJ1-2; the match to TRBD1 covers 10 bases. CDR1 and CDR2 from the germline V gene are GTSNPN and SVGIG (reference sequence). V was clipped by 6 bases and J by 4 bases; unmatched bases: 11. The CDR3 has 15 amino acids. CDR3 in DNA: TGTGCCTGCTCCGCCGGGACAGGGGCGTTCTATGGCTACACCTTC. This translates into CACSAGTGAFYGYTF.

The CDR3 reads CASSNPATTGTNEKLFF. The CDR3 DNA sequence: TGTGCCAGCAGCAATCCCGCTACAACAGGGACCAATGAAAAACTGTTTTTT. The chain combines TRBV7-9 with TRBJ1-4; maybe TRBD1 (6 bases). The CDR3 extends over 17 amino acids. CDR1 is SEHNR and CDR2 is FQNEAQ in the germline V gene (reference sequence). V shed 5 bases and J shed 5 bases, with 21 bases lying between them.

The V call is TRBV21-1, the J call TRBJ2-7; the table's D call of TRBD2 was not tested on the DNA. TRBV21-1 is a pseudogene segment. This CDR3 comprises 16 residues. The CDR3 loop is CASSSWGLAGFYEQYF. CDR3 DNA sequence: TGTGCCAGCAGCTCATGGGGGCTAGCGGGGTTCTACGAGCAGTACTTC.

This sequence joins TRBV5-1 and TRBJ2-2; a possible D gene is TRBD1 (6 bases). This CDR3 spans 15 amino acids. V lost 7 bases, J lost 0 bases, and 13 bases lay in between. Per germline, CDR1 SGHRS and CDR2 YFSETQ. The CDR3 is CASLLDSANTGELFF. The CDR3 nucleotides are TGCGCCAGCCTGTTGGACAGTGCGAACACCGGGGAGCTGTTTTTT.

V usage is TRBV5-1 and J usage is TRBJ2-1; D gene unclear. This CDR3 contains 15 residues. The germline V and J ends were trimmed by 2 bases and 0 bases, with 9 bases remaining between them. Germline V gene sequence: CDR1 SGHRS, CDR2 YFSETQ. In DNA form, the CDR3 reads TGCGCCAGCAGCTTAATGTCAGGCTCCTACAATGAGCAGTTCTTC. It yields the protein CASSLMSGSYNEQFF. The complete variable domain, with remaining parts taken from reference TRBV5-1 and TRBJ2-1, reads KAGVTQTPRYLIKTRGQQVTLSCSPISGHRSVSWYQQTPGQGLQFLFEYFSETQRNKGNFPGRFSGRQFSNSRSEMNVSTLELGDSALYLCASSLMSGSYNEQFFGPGTRLTVL.

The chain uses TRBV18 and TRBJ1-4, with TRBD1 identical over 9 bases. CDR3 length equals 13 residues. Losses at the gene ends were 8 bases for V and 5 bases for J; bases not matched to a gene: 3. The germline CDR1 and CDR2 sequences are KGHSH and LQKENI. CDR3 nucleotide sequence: TGTGCCAGCCAAGGACAGGGGAATGAAAAACTGTTTTTT. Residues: CASQGQGNEKLFF.

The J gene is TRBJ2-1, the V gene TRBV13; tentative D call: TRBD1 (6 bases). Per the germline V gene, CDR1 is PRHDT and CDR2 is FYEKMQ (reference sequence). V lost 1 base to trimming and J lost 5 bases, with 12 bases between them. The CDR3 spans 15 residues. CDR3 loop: CASSLAPEGDNEQFF. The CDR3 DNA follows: TGTGCCAGCAGCTTAGCACCAGAGGGGGACAATGAGCAGTTCTTC.

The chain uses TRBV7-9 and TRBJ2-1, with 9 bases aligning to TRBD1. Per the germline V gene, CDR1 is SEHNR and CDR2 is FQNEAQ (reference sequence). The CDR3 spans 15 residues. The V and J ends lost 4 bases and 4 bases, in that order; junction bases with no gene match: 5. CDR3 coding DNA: TGTGCCAGCAGCTCGGGACAGGGTTTTTACAATGAGCAGTTCTTC. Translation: CASSSGQGFYNEQFF.

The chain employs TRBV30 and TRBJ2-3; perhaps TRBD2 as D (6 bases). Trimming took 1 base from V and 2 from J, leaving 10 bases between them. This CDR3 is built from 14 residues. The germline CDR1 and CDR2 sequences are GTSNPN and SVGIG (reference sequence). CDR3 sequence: CAWSGGGYTDTQYF. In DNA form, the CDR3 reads TGTGCCTGGAGTGGGGGAGGTTACACAGATACGCAGTATTTT.

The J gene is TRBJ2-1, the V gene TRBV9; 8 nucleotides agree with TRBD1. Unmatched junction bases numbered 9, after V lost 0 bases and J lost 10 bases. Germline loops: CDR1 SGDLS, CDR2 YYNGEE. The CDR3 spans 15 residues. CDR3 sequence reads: CASSVVPTDRVEQFF. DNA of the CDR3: TGTGCCAGCAGCGTAGTACCCACGGACAGGGTCGAGCAGTTCTTC.

The DNA of the CDR3 is TGTGCCAGCAGCCGAGACAGGCGGACCTACGAGCAGTACTTC. It codes for CASSRDRRTYEQYF. The rearrangement uses TRBV27 and TRBJ2-7, with D tentatively TRBD1 (6 bases). Trimming took off 6 bases at V and 2 bases at J, with 14 bases between the two ends. This CDR3 has 14 amino acids. Looked up from germline, CDR1 is MNHEY and CDR2 is SMNVEV (reference sequence).

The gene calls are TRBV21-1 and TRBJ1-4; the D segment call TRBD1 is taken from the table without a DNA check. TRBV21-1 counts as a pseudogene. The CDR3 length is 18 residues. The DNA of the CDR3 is TGTGCCAGCAGCAGCAGGGGGCCAGGACAGGGGGCGAAGGAAAAACTGTTTTTT. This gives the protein CASSSRGPGQGAKEKLFF.

This CDR3 is CASSERTVFPTEAFF. CDR3 sequence (DNA): TGTGCCAGCAGTGAGCGGACAGTCTTTCCCACTGAAGCTTTCTTT. This rearrangement joins TRBV25-1 to TRBJ1-1; D might be TRBD1 (6 bases). V was cut by 3 bases and J by 4 bases, with 15 bases left in between. Germline V gene sequence: CDR1 MGHDK, CDR2 SYGVNS. The CDR3 contains 15 residues.